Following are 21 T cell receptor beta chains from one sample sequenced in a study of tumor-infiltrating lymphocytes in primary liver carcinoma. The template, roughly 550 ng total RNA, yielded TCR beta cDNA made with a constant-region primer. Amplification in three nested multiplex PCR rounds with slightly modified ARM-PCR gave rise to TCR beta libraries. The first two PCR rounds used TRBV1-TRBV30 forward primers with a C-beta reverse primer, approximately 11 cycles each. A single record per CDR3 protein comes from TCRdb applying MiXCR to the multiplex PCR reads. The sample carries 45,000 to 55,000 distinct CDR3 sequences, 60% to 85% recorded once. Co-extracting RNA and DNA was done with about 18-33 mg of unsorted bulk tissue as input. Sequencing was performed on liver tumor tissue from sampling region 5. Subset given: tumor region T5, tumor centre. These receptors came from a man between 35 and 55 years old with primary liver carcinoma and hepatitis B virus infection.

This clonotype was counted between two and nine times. This CDR3 is CASSLGTVWEQYF. The CDR3 DNA follows: TGTGCCAGCAGCTTAGGGACGGTCTGGGAGCAGTACTTC. The chain is built from TRBV7-8 and TRBJ2-7; no definite D call. The CDR3 totals 13 residues. V lost 1 base and J 7 bases, leaving 11 bases between the germline ends. Germline-derived CDR1 and CDR2 are SGHVS and FQNEAQ. Full variable domain (remainder filled in from reference TRBV7-8 and TRBJ2-7): GAGVSQSPRYKVAKRGQDVALRCDPISGHVSLFWYQQALGQGPEFLTYFQNEAQLDKSGLPSDRFFAERPEGSVSTLKIQRTQQEDSAVYLCASSLGTVWEQYFGPGTRLTVT.

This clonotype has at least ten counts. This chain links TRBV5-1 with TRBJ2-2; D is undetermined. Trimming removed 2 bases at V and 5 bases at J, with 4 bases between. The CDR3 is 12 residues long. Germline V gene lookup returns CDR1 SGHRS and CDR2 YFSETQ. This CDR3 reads CASSFTTGELFF. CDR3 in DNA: TGCGCCAGCAGCTTCACTACCGGGGAGCTGTTTTTT. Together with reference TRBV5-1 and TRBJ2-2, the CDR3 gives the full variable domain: KAGVTQTPRYLIKTRGQQVTLSCSPISGHRSVSWYQQTPGQGLQFLFEYFSETQRNKGNFPGRFSGRQFSNSRSEMNVSTLELGDSALYLCASSFTTGELFFGEGSRLTVL.

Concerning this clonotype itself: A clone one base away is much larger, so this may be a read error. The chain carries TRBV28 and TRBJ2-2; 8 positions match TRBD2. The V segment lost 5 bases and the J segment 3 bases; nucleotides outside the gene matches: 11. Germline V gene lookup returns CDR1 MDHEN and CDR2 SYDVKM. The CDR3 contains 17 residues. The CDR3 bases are TGTGCCAGCAGTCTCGGGAGGGTAGCGGGGTACACCGGGGAGCTGTTTTTT. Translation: CASSLGRVAGYTGELFF. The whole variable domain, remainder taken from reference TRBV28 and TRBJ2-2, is DVKVTQSSRYLVKRTGEKVFLECVQDMDHENMFWYRQDPGLGLRLIYFSYDVKMKEKGDIPEGYSVSREKKERFSLILESASTNQTSMYLCASSLGRVAGYTGELFFGEGSRLTVL.

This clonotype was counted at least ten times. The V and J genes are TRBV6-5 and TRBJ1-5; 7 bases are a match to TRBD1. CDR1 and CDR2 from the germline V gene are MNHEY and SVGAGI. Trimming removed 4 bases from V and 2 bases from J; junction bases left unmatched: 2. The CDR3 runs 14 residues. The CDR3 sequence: CASSSGQGNQPQHF. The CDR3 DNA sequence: TGTGCCAGCAGTTCTGGACAGGGCAATCAGCCCCAGCATTTT.

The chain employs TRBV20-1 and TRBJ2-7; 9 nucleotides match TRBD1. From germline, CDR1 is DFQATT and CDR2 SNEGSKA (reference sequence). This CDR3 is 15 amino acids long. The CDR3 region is CRAAVRDRVTYEQYF. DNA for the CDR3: TGCAGGGCCGCGGTCCGGGACAGGGTGACCTACGAGCAGTACTTC.

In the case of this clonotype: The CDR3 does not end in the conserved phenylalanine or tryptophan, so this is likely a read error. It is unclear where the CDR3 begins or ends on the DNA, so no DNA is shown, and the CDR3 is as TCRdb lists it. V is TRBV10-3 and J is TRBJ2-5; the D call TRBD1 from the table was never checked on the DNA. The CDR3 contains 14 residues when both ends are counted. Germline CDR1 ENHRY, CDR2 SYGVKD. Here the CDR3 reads CAISEGQNQETQYY.

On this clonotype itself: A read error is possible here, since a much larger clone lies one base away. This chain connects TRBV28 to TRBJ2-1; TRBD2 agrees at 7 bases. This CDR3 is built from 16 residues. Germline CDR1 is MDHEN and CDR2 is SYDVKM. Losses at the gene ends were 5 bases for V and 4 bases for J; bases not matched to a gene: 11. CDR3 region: CASSITNGGTYNEQFF. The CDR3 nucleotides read TGTGCCAGCAGTATTACTAACGGGGGGACGTACAATGAGCAGTTCTTC.

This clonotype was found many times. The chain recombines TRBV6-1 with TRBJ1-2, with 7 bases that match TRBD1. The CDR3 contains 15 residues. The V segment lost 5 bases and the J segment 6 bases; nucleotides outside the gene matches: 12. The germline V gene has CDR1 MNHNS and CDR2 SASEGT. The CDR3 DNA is TGTGCCAGCAGTACTTATGAGGGGACAGCAAATGGCTACACCTTC. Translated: CASSTYEGTANGYTF.

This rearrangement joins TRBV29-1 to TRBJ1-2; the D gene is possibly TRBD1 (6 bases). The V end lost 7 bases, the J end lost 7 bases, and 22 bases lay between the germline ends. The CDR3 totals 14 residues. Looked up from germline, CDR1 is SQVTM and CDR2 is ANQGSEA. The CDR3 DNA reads TGCAGCGATAGAGAACAGGGTCATGCCTCTGGCTACACCTTC. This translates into CSDREQGHASGYTF.

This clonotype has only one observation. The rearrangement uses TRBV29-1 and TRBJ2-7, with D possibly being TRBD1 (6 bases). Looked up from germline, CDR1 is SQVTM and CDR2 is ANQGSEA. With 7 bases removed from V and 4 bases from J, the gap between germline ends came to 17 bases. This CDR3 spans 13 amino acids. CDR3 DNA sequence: TGCAGCGCAGGCCCGGGACATGGTTACGAGCAGTACTTC. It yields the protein CSAGPGHGYEQYF.

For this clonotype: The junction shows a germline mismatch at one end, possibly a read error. CDR3 bases: TGTGCCGGCAGCCAAGAAGGCGCAGGGAAGGGGATCGGGAACATTCAGTACTTC. Translating it yields CAGSQEGAGKGIGNIQYF. This chain links TRBV4-2 with TRBJ2-4, with D perhaps matching TRBD1 (5 bases). The CDR3 sequence is 18 residues long. Looked up from germline, CDR1 is LGHNA and CDR2 is YNFKEQ.

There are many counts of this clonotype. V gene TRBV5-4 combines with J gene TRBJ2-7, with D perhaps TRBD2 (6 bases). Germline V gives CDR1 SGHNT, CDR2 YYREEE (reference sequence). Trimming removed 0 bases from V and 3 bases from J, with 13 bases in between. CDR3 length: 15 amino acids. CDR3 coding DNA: TGTGCCAGCAGCTTGGAGGCAGGGAGGTTCTACGAGCAGTACTTC. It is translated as CASSLEAGRFYEQYF.

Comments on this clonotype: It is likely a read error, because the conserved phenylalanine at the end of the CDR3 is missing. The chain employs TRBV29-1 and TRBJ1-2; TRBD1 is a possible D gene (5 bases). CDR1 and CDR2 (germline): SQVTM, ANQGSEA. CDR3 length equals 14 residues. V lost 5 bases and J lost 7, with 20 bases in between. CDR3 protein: CSVTRTGLDAGYTI. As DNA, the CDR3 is TGCAGCGTTACCCGGACGGGGCTTGATGCTGGCTACACCATC.

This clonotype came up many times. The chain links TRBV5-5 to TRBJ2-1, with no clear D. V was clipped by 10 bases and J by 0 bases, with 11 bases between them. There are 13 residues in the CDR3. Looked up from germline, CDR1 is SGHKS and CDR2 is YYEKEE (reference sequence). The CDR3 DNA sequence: TGTGCCTCCCAGAGGAGCTCCTACAATGAGCAGTTCTTC. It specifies CASQRSSYNEQFF.

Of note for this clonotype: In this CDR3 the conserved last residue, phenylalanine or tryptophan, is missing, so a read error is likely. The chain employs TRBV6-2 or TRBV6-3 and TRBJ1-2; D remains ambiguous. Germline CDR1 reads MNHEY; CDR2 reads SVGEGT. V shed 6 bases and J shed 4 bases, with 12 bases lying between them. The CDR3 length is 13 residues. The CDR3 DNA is TGTGCCAGCAGCGGCGTAAGACTCTATGGCTACACCCTC. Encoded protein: CASSGVRLYGYTL.

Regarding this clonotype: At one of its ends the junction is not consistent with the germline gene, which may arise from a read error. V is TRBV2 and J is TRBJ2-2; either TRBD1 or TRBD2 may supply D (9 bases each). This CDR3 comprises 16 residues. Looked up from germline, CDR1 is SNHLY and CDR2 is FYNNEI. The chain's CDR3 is CASSDSLAGQGGELLF. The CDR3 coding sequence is TGTGCCAGCAGTGACTCGCTAGCGGGACAGGGCGGGGAGCTGTTGTTT.

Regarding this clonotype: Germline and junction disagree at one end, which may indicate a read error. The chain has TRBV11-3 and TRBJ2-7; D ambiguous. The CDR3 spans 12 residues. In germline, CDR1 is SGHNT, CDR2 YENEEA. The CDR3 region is CVSSLVPDEQYF. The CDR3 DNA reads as TGTGTCAGCAGCTTAGTTCCAGACGAGCAGTACTTT.

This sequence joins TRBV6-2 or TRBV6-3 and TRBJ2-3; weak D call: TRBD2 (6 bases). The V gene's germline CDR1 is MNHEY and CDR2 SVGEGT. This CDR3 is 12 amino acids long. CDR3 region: CDGSTIGSDRYF. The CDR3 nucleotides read TGTGACGGCAGTACCATCGGGAGTGACCGGTATTTT.

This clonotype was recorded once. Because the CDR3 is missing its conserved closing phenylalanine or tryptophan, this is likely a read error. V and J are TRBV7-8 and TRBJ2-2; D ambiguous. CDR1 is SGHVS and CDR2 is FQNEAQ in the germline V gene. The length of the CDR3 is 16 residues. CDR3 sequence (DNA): TGTACCAGCAGCCCCCTTCGAGGACCGAGCACCGGGGAGCTGTTTTCT. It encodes CTSSPLRGPSTGELFS.

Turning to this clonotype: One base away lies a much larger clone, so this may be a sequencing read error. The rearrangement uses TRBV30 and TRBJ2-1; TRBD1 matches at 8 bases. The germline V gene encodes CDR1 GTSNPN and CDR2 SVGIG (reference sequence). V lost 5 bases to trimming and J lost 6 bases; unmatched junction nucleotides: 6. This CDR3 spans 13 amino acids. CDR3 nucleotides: TGTGCCTGGCACCTACAGGGGGTCAATGAGCAGTTCTTC. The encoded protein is CAWHLQGVNEQFF.

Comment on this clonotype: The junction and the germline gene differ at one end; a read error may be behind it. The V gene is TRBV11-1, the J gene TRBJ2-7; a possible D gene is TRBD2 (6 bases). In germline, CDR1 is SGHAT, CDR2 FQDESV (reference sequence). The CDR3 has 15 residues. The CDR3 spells CACSSSRDSSYEQYF. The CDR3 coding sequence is TGTGCCTGCAGCTCATCCCGGGACTCCTCCTACGAGCAGTACTTC. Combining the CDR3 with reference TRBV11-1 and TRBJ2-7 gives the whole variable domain EAEVAQSPRYKITEKSQAVAFWCDPISGHATLYWYRQILGQGPELLVQFQDESVVDDSQLPKDRFSAERLKGVDSTLKIQPAELGDSAMYLCACSSSRDSSYEQYFGPGTRLTVT.